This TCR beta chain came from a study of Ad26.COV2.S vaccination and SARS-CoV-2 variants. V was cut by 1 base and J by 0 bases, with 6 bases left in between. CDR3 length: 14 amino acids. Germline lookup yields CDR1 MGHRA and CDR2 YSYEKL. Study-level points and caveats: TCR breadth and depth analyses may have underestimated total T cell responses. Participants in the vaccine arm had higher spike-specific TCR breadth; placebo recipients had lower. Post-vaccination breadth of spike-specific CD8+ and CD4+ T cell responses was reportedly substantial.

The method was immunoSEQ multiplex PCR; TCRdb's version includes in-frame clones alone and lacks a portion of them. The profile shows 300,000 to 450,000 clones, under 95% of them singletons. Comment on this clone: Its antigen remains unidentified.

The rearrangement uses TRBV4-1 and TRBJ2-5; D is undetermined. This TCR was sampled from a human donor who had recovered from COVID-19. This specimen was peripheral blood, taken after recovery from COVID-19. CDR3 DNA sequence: TGCGCCAGCAGCCAAGTCCGGGACCAAGAGACCCAGTACTTC. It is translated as CASSQVRDQETQYF.